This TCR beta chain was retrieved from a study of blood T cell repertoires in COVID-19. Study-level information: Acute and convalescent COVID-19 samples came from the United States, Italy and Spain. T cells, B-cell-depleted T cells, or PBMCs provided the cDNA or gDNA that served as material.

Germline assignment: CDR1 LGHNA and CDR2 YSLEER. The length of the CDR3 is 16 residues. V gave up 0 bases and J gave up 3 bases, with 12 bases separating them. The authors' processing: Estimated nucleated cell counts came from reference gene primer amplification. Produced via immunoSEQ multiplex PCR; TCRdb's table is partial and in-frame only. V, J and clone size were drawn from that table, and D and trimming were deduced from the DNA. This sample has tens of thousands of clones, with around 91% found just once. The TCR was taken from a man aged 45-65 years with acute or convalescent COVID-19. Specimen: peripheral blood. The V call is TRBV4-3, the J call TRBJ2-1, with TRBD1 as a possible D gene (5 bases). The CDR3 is CASSQDLTGNYNEQFF. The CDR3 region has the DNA TGCGCCAGCAGCCAAGATTTAACAGGTAACTACAATGAGCAGTTCTTC.